Described below is a single TCR beta chain sequence and its context. During active infection, Seattle patients enrolled and were then monitored through disease. This sample stems from a study of blood T cell repertoires in COVID-19. Looking at the study overall: Italy, Spain and the United States were the sources of the convalescent and acute COVID-19 samples. The analysed material was cDNA or gDNA that came from T cells, B-cell-depleted T cells, or PBMCs.

The CDR3 is 14 residues long. Germline lookup yields CDR1 SNHLY and CDR2 FYNNEI. With 6 bases removed from V and 5 bases from J, the gap between germline ends came to 17 bases. As originally analysed: Reference gene primers were amplified, and this amplification served to estimate nucleated cell counts. The data were produced by immunoSEQ multiplex PCR, yet TCRdb's version contains in-frame clones alone and is incomplete. V and J calls and clone size come straight from that table; D and trimming were deduced from the DNA. Of about 330,000 clones in the sample, approximately 86% were seen once. The TCR sequence derives from a man aged 30 to 45 with COVID-19, enrolled during active disease. The sample comprised peripheral blood. The chain recombines TRBV2 with TRBJ2-7; possible D gene TRBD1, 6 bases. The CDR3 bases are TGTGCCAGCAGACCCCTGACAGGTACCAACGAGCAGTACTTC. This gives the protein CASRPLTGTNEQYF.